These 16 T cell receptor beta chains originate from one sample sequenced in a study of cytomegalovirus exposure and HLA in healthy donors. Primers: 60 Vbeta forward and 13 Jbeta reverse. Produced via immunoSEQ multiplex PCR; TCRdb's table is partial and in-frame only. Of roughly 69,000 clones detected, about 76% appear once; the ten largest clones hold 3% to 3.5%. Sequencing was performed on PBMCs. The origin of the receptors is a man aged 18 to 35 in good health and CMV-seronegative.

The genes are TRBV7-3 and TRBJ2-3; 11 bases match TRBD2. The CDR3 consists of 16 residues. The germline CDR1 and CDR2 sequences are SGHTA and FQGTGA. The junction had 4 bases not matched to a gene; V was cut back by 1 base and J by 4 bases. CDR3 protein: CASSLMVAGGADTQYF. The CDR3 region has the DNA TGTGCCAGCAGCTTAATGGTAGCGGGGGGGGCAGATACGCAGTATTTT. The full variable domain, its missing parts supplied by reference TRBV7-3 and TRBJ2-3, is GAGVSQTPSNKVTEKGKYVELRCDPISGHTALYWYRQSLGQGPEFLIYFQGTGAADDSGLPNDRFFAVRPEGSVSTLKIQRTERGDSAVYLCASSLMVAGGADTQYFGPGTRLTVL.

The chain joins TRBV27 to TRBJ1-1, with D maybe TRBD1 (5 bases). The CDR3 spans 14 residues. The V gene lost 1 base and the J gene lost 2 bases, with 8 bases spanning the gap. Germline values: CDR1 MNHEY, CDR2 SMNVEV (reference sequence). The CDR3 DNA follows: TGTGCCAGCAGTTTATACGACAGTAACACTGAAGCTTTCTTT. It codes for CASSLYDSNTEAFF.

The chain uses TRBV5-6 and TRBJ2-5, with TRBD2 matching 7 bases. The germline V gene has CDR1 SGHDT and CDR2 YYEEEE. The CDR3 runs to 13 residues. The J segment lost 5 bases and the V segment lost 2 bases, leaving 3 bases of the junction unmatched. CDR3 sequence (DNA): TGTGCCAGCAGCTTCTCACTAGCGGAGACCCAGTACTTC. Protein: CASSFSLAETQYF.

Only one count was recorded for this clone. The CDR3 bases are TGCGCCAGCAGCCTACTACCGGGACTAGCGGGTAATGAGCAGTTCTTC. This translates into CASSLLPGLAGNEQFF. The V call is TRBV4-1, the J call TRBJ2-1; 12 bases are shared with TRBD2. The CDR3 loop spans 16 amino acids. The V gene end was trimmed by 4 bases and the J gene end by 7 bases; junction bases not matched to a gene: 8. CDR1 MGHRA and CDR2 YSYEKL come from the germline V gene.

This clone was counted between two and nine times. The gene calls are TRBV18 and TRBJ2-3, with 8 bases fitting TRBD2. Germline CDR1 is KGHSH and CDR2 is LQKENI. The J segment lost 6 bases and the V segment lost 2 bases, leaving 7 bases of the junction unmatched. The CDR3 is made up of 15 amino acids. In nucleotides, the CDR3 is TGTGCCAGCTCACCAGGGCGGGGGGCCGTCGATACGCAGTATTTT. Protein sequence: CASSPGRGAVDTQYF.

As DNA, the CDR3 is TGTGCCACCTCCCAAACCGACAGAAATGGCTACACCTTC. It codes for CATSQTDRNGYTF. The chain recombines TRBV28 with TRBJ1-2, with D maybe TRBD1 (5 bases). Germline V CDR1 and CDR2: MDHEN, SYDVKM. V lost 10 bases to trimming and J lost 6 bases, with 18 bases between them. The CDR3 is 13 amino acids.

The chain joins TRBV19 to TRBJ1-3; 9 bases match TRBD1. The CDR3 sequence is 16 residues long. Per the germline V gene, CDR1 is LNHDA and CDR2 is SQIVND (reference sequence). The trim removed 5 bases at V and 3 bases at J, leaving 8 bases unmatched. CDR3 sequence reads: CASSLPQGAGGNTIYF. CDR3 nucleotide sequence: TGTGCCAGTAGTCTACCACAGGGGGCAGGTGGAAACACCATATATTTT.

The rearrangement uses TRBV30 and TRBJ2-7, with D unresolved. Germline CDR1 is GTSNPN and CDR2 is SVGIG (reference sequence). The CDR3 is 11 residues long. Trimming removed 5 bases from V and 0 bases from J, with 5 bases in between. CDR3 amino acids: CAWAVSYEQYF. The CDR3 bases are TGTGCCTGGGCAGTCTCCTACGAGCAGTACTTC.

This clone was counted only a few times. This chain joins TRBV6-6 and TRBJ1-5; 7 positions match TRBD1. The ends lost 2 bases at V and 6 bases at J; junction bases unmatched: 4. Germline values: CDR1 MNHNY, CDR2 SVGAGI (reference sequence). This CDR3 comprises 14 residues. The CDR3 coding sequence is TGTGCCAGCAGTTACCCACAGGGGATTCAGCCCCAGCATTTT. Amino acid sequence: CASSYPQGIQPQHF.

The rearrangement uses TRBV5-1 and TRBJ2-5, with TRBD2 as a possible D gene (8 bases). The CDR3 loop spans 15 amino acids. Trimming took off 3 bases at V and 1 base at J, with 13 bases between the two ends. Germline values: CDR1 SGHRS, CDR2 YFSETQ. CDR3 amino acids: CASSSGGGRQETQYF. CDR3 nucleotides: TGCGCCAGCAGCTCGGGAGGGGGCCGCCAAGAGACCCAGTACTTC. Looking up the rest from reference TRBV5-1 and TRBJ2-5 gives the full variable domain: KAGVTQTPRYLIKTRGQQVTLSCSPISGHRSVSWYQQTPGQGLQFLFEYFSETQRNKGNFPGRFSGRQFSNSRSEMNVSTLELGDSALYLCASSSGGGRQETQYFGPGTRLLVL.

The chain carries TRBV7-2 and TRBJ1-4; TRBD1 is a possible D gene (6 bases). V lost 5 bases to trimming and J lost 2 bases, with 12 bases between them. In germline, CDR1 is SGHTA, CDR2 FQGNSA. The CDR3 sequence is 15 residues long. CDR3 bases: TGTGCCAGCAGCAGGGGAGGGGGGACTAATGAAAAACTGTTTTTT. It is translated as CASSRGGGTNEKLFF.

The CDR3 nucleotides read TGTGCCAGCAGTGTACACAGCGGCTACGAGCAGTACGTC. It encodes CASSVHSGYEQYV. The gene calls are TRBV6-1 and TRBJ2-7; the D gene is possibly TRBD2 (5 bases). V was shortened by 4 bases and J by 3 bases, with 10 bases between the two germline ends. The CDR3 loop spans 13 amino acids. CDR1 is MNHNS, CDR2 SASEGT, per germline.

CDR3 coding DNA: TGCGCCAGCAGCGGCCGCGGACTAGCGGGGGACACCGGGGAGCTGTTTTTT. This codes for CASSGRGLAGDTGELFF. This chain uses TRBV5-1 with TRBJ2-2, with 13 nucleotides matching TRBD2. CDR3 size: 17 residues. Per germline, CDR1 SGHRS and CDR2 YFSETQ. The V gene end was trimmed by 4 bases and the J gene end by 3 bases; junction bases not matched to a gene: 6.

The V call is TRBV10-3, the J call TRBJ1-1; 8 positions match TRBD1. The CDR3 spans 14 residues. Trimming cost V 3 bases and J 2 bases; bases outside gene matches: 2. Germline V CDR1 and CDR2: ENHRY, SYGVKD. The DNA of the CDR3 is TGTGCCATCAGTGAAGGGACAGGCAACACTGAAGCTTTCTTT. Translation gives CAISEGTGNTEAFF.

The chain links TRBV19 to TRBJ1-2; weak D call: TRBD1 (6 bases). V lost 0 bases and J lost 3, with 8 bases in between. The germline gives CDR1 LNHDA, CDR2 SQIVND (reference sequence). The CDR3 covers 14 residues. CDR3 sequence: CASSIEDSYYGYTF. In DNA form, the CDR3 reads TGTGCCAGTAGTATAGAGGACAGTTACTATGGCTACACCTTC.

The chain links TRBV18 to TRBJ2-5; D call uncertain. Germline V gene lookup returns CDR1 KGHSH and CDR2 LQKENI. The CDR3 loop spans 16 amino acids. With 6 bases removed from V and 2 bases from J, the gap between germline ends came to 19 bases. The CDR3 DNA sequence: TGTGCCAGCTCGCCCACTGTGGGCCAGGATCAAGAGACCCAGTACTTC. Residues: CASSPTVGQDQETQYF.